This passage covers 23 T cell receptor beta chains from one sample sequenced in a study of T cell changes during pregnancy in multiple sclerosis. TCRdb's table, derived via immunoSEQ multiplex PCR, lists solely in-frame clones and lacks some. There are roughly 45,000 clones in the sample; over 85% occur only once, and 3% to 4.5% lies in the top ten. The sequencing used CD8+ T cells from peripheral blood mononuclear cells, collected after pregnancy. The receptor set was obtained from a female donor with multiple sclerosis, enrolled in a pregnancy study.

V is TRBV13 and J is TRBJ2-1; 8 nucleotides agree with TRBD2. The germline V gene encodes CDR1 PRHDT and CDR2 FYEKMQ (reference sequence). The length of the CDR3 is 18 residues. V lost 4 bases and J lost 6; bases outside the gene matches: 17. The CDR3 DNA sequence: TGTGCCAGCAGCTCTACCGATACCCCGGGACTAGGGTCCAATGAGCAGTTCTTC. It specifies CASSSTDTPGLGSNEQFF.

The chain has TRBV18 and TRBJ2-3; 9 bases agree with TRBD1. CDR1 is KGHSH, CDR2 LQKENI, per germline. This CDR3 contains 18 residues. Unmatched junction bases numbered 9, after V lost 2 bases and J lost 0 bases. For the CDR3, the DNA is TGTGCCAGCTCACCAACCTCGCCGGGACAGGGAAGCACAGATACGCAGTATTTT. Translation gives CASSPTSPGQGSTDTQYF.

The chain carries TRBV28 and TRBJ2-7; D unresolved. The CDR3 length is 13 residues. Germline CDR1 reads MDHEN; CDR2 reads SYDVKM. Trimming removed 4 bases from V and 0 bases from J, with 7 bases in between. The CDR3 sequence is CASSSSSSYEQYF. CDR3 nucleotide sequence: TGTGCCAGCAGTTCGAGTAGCTCCTACGAGCAGTACTTC.

The rearrangement uses TRBV29-1 and TRBJ1-3; D gene unclear. The germline V gene encodes CDR1 SQVTM and CDR2 ANQGSEA. The V end lost 7 bases, the J end lost 0 bases, and 10 bases lay between the germline ends. The CDR3 totals 13 residues. CDR3 protein: CSARHGSGNTIYF. The CDR3, as DNA: TGCAGCGCTAGGCACGGCTCTGGAAACACCATATATTTT.

V usage is TRBV27 and J usage is TRBJ2-5; tentatively, D is TRBD2 (5 bases). Trimming shortened V by 8 bases and J by 5 bases, and 9 bases separated the two germline ends. Per germline, CDR1 MNHEY and CDR2 SMNVEV (reference sequence). The CDR3 spans 11 residues. CDR3 bases: TGTGCCAGCTACTCGGGGGAGACCCAGTACTTC. Translated, it gives CASYSGETQYF.

This chain connects TRBV2 to TRBJ2-1; D may be TRBD2 (7 bases). V lost 7 bases and J lost 2, with 18 bases in between. CDR1 and CDR2 (germline): SNHLY, FYNNEI. The CDR3 length is 16 residues. This chain's CDR3 is CASTPPGGPPYNEQFF. DNA for the CDR3: TGTGCCAGCACCCCCCCCGGGGGGCCCCCCTACAATGAGCAGTTCTTC.

The rearrangement uses TRBV28 and TRBJ2-5, with D perhaps matching TRBD1 (6 bases). The CDR3 extends over 15 amino acids. V was cut by 2 bases and J by 2 bases, with 12 bases left in between. Germline values: CDR1 MDHEN, CDR2 SYDVKM. The CDR3 here is CASSLPGATQETQYF. The CDR3 nucleotides read TGTGCCAGCAGTTTACCAGGGGCGACACAAGAGACCCAGTACTTC.

The V and J genes are TRBV19 and TRBJ1-1; TRBD1 agrees at 9 bases. V lost 10 bases to trimming and J lost 3 bases; unmatched junction nucleotides: 6. The CDR3 is made up of 13 amino acids. Germline CDR1 is LNHDA and CDR2 is SQIVND (reference sequence). CDR3 bases: TGTGCCATCGCCACAGGGGGCTACACTGAAGCTTTCTTT. Protein sequence: CAIATGGYTEAFF.

The CDR3 DNA sequence: TGTGCCAGCAGCTGGGACCGGGGGACCACTGAAGCTTTCTTT. It encodes CASSWDRGTTEAFF. The chain joins TRBV5-5 to TRBJ1-1; possible D gene TRBD1, 5 bases. CDR1 SGHKS and CDR2 YYEKEE come from the germline V gene (reference sequence). This CDR3 has 14 amino acids. Trimming took off 3 bases at V and 4 bases at J, with 13 bases between the two ends.

This clone was seen a single time. The chain combines TRBV23-1 with TRBJ1-3; 7 nucleotides agree with TRBD1. TRBV23-1 is flagged as an ORF with uncertain function. The CDR3 loop spans 14 amino acids. V was pared by 4 bases and J by 4 bases, with 4 bases of the junction left unmatched. Here the CDR3 reads CASSRGTEGNTIYF. The CDR3 DNA reads TGCGCCAGCAGTCGGGGGACAGAAGGAAACACCATATATTTT.

This sequence joins TRBV28 and TRBJ2-2; D is possibly TRBD2 (6 bases). In germline, CDR1 is MDHEN, CDR2 SYDVKM. The CDR3 length is 15 residues. V lost 5 bases, J lost 1 base, and 11 bases lay in between. The CDR3 DNA sequence: TGTGCCAGCAGTAGAGACGGGGGGAACACCGGGGAGCTGTTTTTT. Its protein product is CASSRDGGNTGELFF.

The chain couples TRBV15 to TRBJ2-2, with 8 bases fitting TRBD2. The CDR3 runs 17 residues. V lost 0 bases, J lost 5 bases, and 8 bases stayed unmatched. Germline V lookup: CDR1 LNHNV, CDR2 YYDKDF (reference sequence). The CDR3 protein is CATSRDGPTSATGELFF. CDR3 nucleotide sequence: TGTGCCACCAGCAGAGATGGCCCGACTAGCGCGACCGGGGAGCTGTTTTTT.

This clone was seen once. The chain couples TRBV6-5 to TRBJ1-1; no definite D call. CDR1 is MNHEY and CDR2 is SVGAGI in the germline V gene. Trimming removed 3 bases at V and 4 bases at J, with 9 bases between. The CDR3 extends over 13 amino acids. The CDR3 nucleotides read TGTGCCAGCAGTTATGCGGCCGGCACTGAAGCTTTCTTT. Translation gives CASSYAAGTEAFF.

The genes are TRBV4-1 and TRBJ2-7; a weak D match, TRBD2 (7 bases). There are 15 residues in the CDR3. In germline, CDR1 is MGHRA, CDR2 YSYEKL. V gave up 4 bases and J gave up 4 bases, with 17 bases separating them. CDR3 nucleotides: TGCGCCAGCAGCCCCGAGGGGGGGGGCCCATACGAGCAGTACTTC. Translating it yields CASSPEGGGPYEQYF.

J is TRBJ2-1 and V is TRBV19; 8 bases align to TRBD2. The V and J ends lost 6 bases and 7 bases, in that order; junction bases with no gene match: 5. There are 13 residues in the CDR3. Germline CDR1 and CDR2: LNHDA and SQIVND (reference sequence). The CDR3 bases are TGTGCCAGTAGCGGGGGGGCTCGGAATGAGCAGTTCTTC. This codes for CASSGGARNEQFF.

The chain is built from TRBV11-2 and TRBJ2-7; possible D gene TRBD2, 5 bases. The CDR3 is 15 amino acids. The ends were cut back, 5 bases at V and 3 bases at J, with 17 bases in the middle. Germline-derived CDR1 and CDR2 are SGHAT and FQNNGV. The CDR3 DNA follows: TGTGCCAGCAGCACCCTCGGGGTCCTATTCTACGAGCAGTACTTC. This encodes CASSTLGVLFYEQYF.

The chain recombines TRBV5-5 with TRBJ1-5; TRBD1 aligns across 7 bases. Germline V gene sequence: CDR1 SGHKS, CDR2 YYEKEE (reference sequence). The CDR3 covers 15 residues. The ends lost 4 bases at V and 2 bases at J; junction bases unmatched: 6. CDR3 residues: CASSDGQAGNQPQHF. CDR3 in DNA: TGTGCCAGCAGCGACGGACAGGCCGGCAATCAGCCCCAGCATTTT.

The CDR3 bases are TGTGCCAGCAGTTGGGGAGCGGGCCTCAGGGAGACCCAGTACTTC. Protein product: CASSWGAGLRETQYF. The V gene is TRBV27, the J gene TRBJ2-5; D is possibly TRBD2 (6 bases). The CDR3 runs to 15 residues. V was pared by 4 bases and J by 5 bases, with 17 bases between. CDR1 and CDR2 (germline): MNHEY, SMNVEV (reference sequence).

The rearrangement links TRBV6-4 to TRBJ2-3, with 8 bases fitting TRBD2. CDR1 is MRHNA and CDR2 is SNTAGT in the germline V gene. The ends lost 2 bases at V and 9 bases at J; junction bases unmatched: 7. This CDR3 is 14 amino acids long. The CDR3: CASSDGPSSGTQYF. As DNA, the CDR3 is TGTGCCAGCAGTGACGGGCCTTCTAGCGGGACGCAGTATTTT.

The rearrangement links TRBV14 to TRBJ2-1, with 10 bases lining up with TRBD1. Looked up from germline, CDR1 is SGHDN and CDR2 is FVKESK. This CDR3 has 14 residues. V was pared by 4 bases and J by 9 bases, with 6 bases of the junction left unmatched. DNA of the CDR3: TGTGCCAGCAGCCCCGGGACAGGGGTTAGTGAGCAGTTCTTC. Its protein is CASSPGTGVSEQFF.

The CDR3 DNA reads TGTGCCAGCAGTCCCGGGACATTGACCTACGAGCAGTACTTC. Amino acid sequence: CASSPGTLTYEQYF. The chain uses TRBV27 and TRBJ2-7; D is possibly TRBD1 (6 bases). Germline V gene sequence: CDR1 MNHEY, CDR2 SMNVEV (reference sequence). The V gene lost 5 bases and the J gene lost 2 bases, with 13 bases spanning the gap. The CDR3 totals 14 residues.

The chain joins TRBV5-4 to TRBJ2-2; TRBD1 matches 7 bases. Germline CDR1 and CDR2: SGHNT and YYREEE (reference sequence). CDR3 size: 15 residues. V was clipped by 3 bases and J by 4 bases; unmatched bases: 6. CDR3 nucleotides: TGTGCCAGCAGCTCTACAGGGGTGCCCACCGGGGAGCTGTTTTTT. It yields the protein CASSSTGVPTGELFF. Looking up the rest from reference TRBV5-4 and TRBJ2-2 gives the full variable domain: ETGVTQSPTHLIKTRGQQVTLRCSSQSGHNTVSWYQQALGQGPQFIFQYYREEENGRGNFPPRFSGLQFPNYSSELNVNALELDDSALYLCASSSTGVPTGELFFGEGSRLTVL.

The rearrangement joins TRBV28 to TRBJ1-4, with no clear D. V dropped 8 bases and J dropped 8 bases, with 15 bases sitting between them. There are 13 residues in the CDR3. Per the germline V gene, CDR1 is MDHEN and CDR2 is SYDVKM. CDR3 nucleotide sequence: TGTGCCAGCCGTTCTCACTTAGTAGAAAAACTGTTTTTT. This sequence encodes CASRSHLVEKLFF.